Listed below are T cell receptor beta chains from one sample, sequenced in a study of blood T cell repertoires in COVID-19. The repertoire was sequenced with immunoSEQ multiplex PCR; TCRdb's copy has only in-frame clones and lacks some. The sample consists of about 310,000 clones, around 90% of them appearing once. Specimen: PBMCs or T cells enriched from blood (not recorded which). These receptors were obtained from a young woman with acute COVID-19. The CDR3 runs from the conserved cysteine through the conserved F or W. A D gene is named only where the DNA matches it firmly. Size is stated for part of the rows, as once, few or many counts, or as a class when the clone is expanded.

>TRBV28|-|TRBJ1-5|-
TGTGCCAGCCGACACTGGCAATTACAGCCCCAGCATTTT
CASRHWQLQPQHF
>TRBV9|-|TRBJ2-1|-
TGTGCCAGCAGCGGAACAGGGAGGGTTGGGGATGAGCAGTTCTTC
CASSGTGRVGDEQFF
>TRBV6-6|-|TRBJ1-6|-
TGTGCCAGCCGGGGGGATTCACCCCTCCACTTT
CASRGDSPLHF
>TRBV5-3|-|TRBJ2-7|TRBD2
TGTGCCAGAAGCTCGGGACTAGCGGCCATATACGAGCAGTACTTC
CARSSGLAAIYEQYF
>TRBV28|-|TRBJ1-2|-
TGTGCCAGCAGTTTACGTGGCGCATGGGGCGGTTATGGCTACACCTTC
CASSLRGAWGGYGYTF
>TRBV5-1|-|TRBJ1-2|TRBD1
TGCGCCAGCAGCCAAGGGACAGGGGGCGACTACACCTTC
CASSQGTGGDYTF
>TRBV2|-|TRBJ2-7|TRBD2
TGTGCCAGCAGACTAGCGGGGCCTCCCTACGAGCAGTACTTC
CASRLAGPPYEQYF
>TRBV28|-|TRBJ2-7|TRBD2
TGTGCCAGTTTTAGCGGGATTGATTACGAGCAGTACTTC
CASFSGIDYEQYF
>TRBV28|-|TRBJ1-6|-
TGTGCCAGCACGGCGGAGCTCTATAATTCACCCCTCCACTTT
CASTAELYNSPLHF
>TRBV11-2|once|TRBJ1-1|TRBD1
TGTGCCAGCAGCCCTGGGGACAGGGACACTTTCAACACTGAAGCTTTCTTT
CASSPGDRDTFNTEAFF
>TRBV29-1|-|TRBJ1-1|-
TGCAGCGTTGGAAGAGTGAACACTGAAGCTTTCTTT
CSVGRVNTEAFF
>TRBV10-1|-|TRBJ1-2|-
TGCGCCAGCAGTCCGACAGTAGGCTATGGCTACACCTTC
CASSPTVGYGYTF
>TRBV2|-|TRBJ1-1|-
TGTGCCAGCAGTTCCGGGAACACTGAAGCTTTCTTT
CASSSGNTEAFF
>TRBV28|-|TRBJ2-5|-
TGTGCCAGCAGTTCCGTAGGCCGGGAGTACGAGACCCAGTACTTC
CASSSVGREYETQYF
>TRBV27|-|TRBJ1-2|TRBD1
TGTGCCAGCACTAACCTCTGGGACAGGGTTTCGGGCGGCTATGGCTACACCTTC
CASTNLWDRVSGGYGYTF
>TRBV30|-|TRBJ1-1|-
TGTGCCTGGAACAGGGATTACACTGAAGCTTTCTTT
CAWNRDYTEAFF
>TRBV30|-|TRBJ1-1|-
TGTGCCTGGAGTACCCCAACAGGACCAACTGAAGCTTTCTTT
CAWSTPTGPTEAFF
>TRBV4-2|-|TRBJ1-3|-
TGTGCCAGCAGCCAAGAACATCACCCCGTCAACACCATATATTTT
CASSQEHHPVNTIYF
>TRBV7-9|-|TRBJ2-7|TRBD2
TGTGCCAGCAGCCCTCCGGGACTAGCGGGATTGGAGCAGTACTTC
CASSPPGLAGLEQYF
>TRBV7-9|-|TRBJ2-1|TRBD2
TGTGCCAGCAGCTTCCGCGCGGGAGTTAGGTATGAGCAGTTCTTC
CASSFRAGVRYEQFF
>TRBV18|-|TRBJ2-5|TRBD1
TGTGCCAGCTCACCACTCCCCCACCGACAGGGACAAGAGACCCAGTACTTC
CASSPLPHRQGQETQYF
>TRBV19|-|TRBJ2-3|TRBD2
TGTGCCAGTAGTATAGGCGGGAGGGCCTCCTTTGGAGCGGATACGCAGTATTTT
CASSIGGRASFGADTQYF
>TRBV5-4|-|TRBJ2-1|-
TGTGCCAGCAGCTTGCCCAGGGCGGAAGACTACAATGAGCAGTTCTTC
CASSLPRAEDYNEQFF
>TRBV5-1|-|TRBJ1-2|TRBD1
TGCGCCAGCAGCTACCCGGGACAGGGACTCTATGGCTACACCTTC
CASSYPGQGLYGYTF
>TRBV10-1|few|TRBJ2-7|TRBD2
TGCGCCAGCAGTGATTGGACTAGCGGGAGCGAGCAGTACTTC
CASSDWTSGSEQYF
>TRBV9|once|TRBJ2-7|-
TGTGCCAGCAGCGCAGGACAGGGTGGCGGGGGGGCGTACTTC
CASSAGQGGGGAYF
>TRBV5-1|-|TRBJ1-4|-
TGCGCCAGCAGCCGGGGGGTAATGGGGCGCGAAGAAAAACTGTTTTTT
CASSRGVMGREEKLFF
>TRBV9|-|TRBJ2-7|TRBD1
TGTGCCAGCAGCGACGGGACAGGGGGCATCTACGAGCAGTACTTC
CASSDGTGGIYEQYF
>TRBV5-1|-|TRBJ2-3|TRBD2
TGCGCCAGCAGCACTACCTCCGGGACTAGCGGGAGTGTATCCACAGATACGCAGTATTTT
CASSTTSGTSGSVSTDTQYF
>TRBV11-2|-|TRBJ2-3|-
TGTGCCAGCAGCTTAGTCCGGGACTCGTACACAGATACGCAGTATTTT
CASSLVRDSYTDTQYF
>TRBV28|-|TRBJ2-5|TRBD1
TGTGCCAGCAGCCCCTCTGGGACAGGGAGAGAGACCCAGTACTTC
CASSPSGTGRETQYF
>TRBV2|once|TRBJ1-1|TRBD1
TGTGCCAGCAGAAAGGACAGGTATTCAAGGCGCATTGAAGCTTTCTTT
CASRKDRYSRRIEAFF
>TRBV20-1|-|TRBJ2-3|TRBD2
TGCAGTGCTAGTAGCGGGACCAGCACAGATACGCAGTATTTT
CSASSGTSTDTQYF
>TRBV30|-|TRBJ2-1|TRBD2
TGTGCCTGGAAGAAGGAGGTAGCGGGAGATATATGGAATGAGCAGTTCTTC
CAWKKEVAGDIWNEQFF
>TRBV28|-|TRBJ2-1|TRBD2
TGTGCCAGCAGTTCGACTAGCGGGAGGGCCAGGGAGCAGTTCTTC
CASSSTSGRAREQFF
>TRBV20-1|-|TRBJ2-1|TRBD2
TGCAGTGCTAGTCTTACGGCTAGCGGGAGAGGTTTCAATGAGCAGTTCTTC
CSASLTASGRGFNEQFF
>TRBV9|-|TRBJ1-2|-
TGTGCCAGCAGCCCCCGCGTGGGAGCTAACTATGGCTACACCTTC
CASSPRVGANYGYTF
>TRBV28|-|TRBJ2-7|TRBD1
TGTGCCAGCAAGGGGCCCTGGACAGGGTGGTACGAGCAGTACTTC
CASKGPWTGWYEQYF
>TRBV9|-|TRBJ1-2|-
TGTGCCAGCAGCGTCAGGGACTATGGCTACACCTTC
CASSVRDYGYTF
>TRBV5-6|-|TRBJ2-7|TRBD1
TGTGCCAGCAGCTTGATGAGAGGGACAGGTCTCTACGAGCAGTACTTC
CASSLMRGTGLYEQYF
>TRBV28|-|TRBJ2-3|TRBD2
TGTGCCAGCAGTTACCCCCTAGCGGGAATCCTCCCAGATACGCAGTATTTT
CASSYPLAGILPDTQYF
>TRBV18|-|TRBJ1-2|TRBD1
TGTGCCAGCTCGCGCCTTCGGGACAGGCTTTCATTCTACACCTTC
CASSRLRDRLSFYTF
>TRBV7-7|-|TRBJ2-2|TRBD1
TGTGCTAGCAGCAGGGGGCAATACACCGGGGAGCTGTTTTTT
CASSRGQYTGELFF
>TRBV6-2/TRBV6-3|-|TRBJ2-2|TRBD1
TGTGCCAGCAGTCAGGGGGCGATGAACACCGGGGAGCTGTTTTTT
CASSQGAMNTGELFF
>TRBV7-3|-|TRBJ2-6|-
TGTGCCAGCAGCTTAGGGTGGGCCTCGGGGGCCAACGTCCTGACTTTC
CASSLGWASGANVLTF
>TRBV14|-|TRBJ2-1|TRBD2
TGTGCCAGCAGCCAGGCCTCGGGACTAGCGGGAAACGAGCAGTTCTTC
CASSQASGLAGNEQFF
>TRBV5-4|-|TRBJ1-2|-
TGTGCCAGCAGCACCGAGGGAGGTTGGGGCTACACCTTC
CASSTEGGWGYTF
>TRBV7-9|-|TRBJ2-3|-
TGTGCCAGCAGCGGAGGGACTCCGTATTTT
CASSGGTPYF
>TRBV5-1|few|TRBJ1-3|TRBD1
TGCGCCAGCAGCCTGTGGCAGGGGGACACCATATATTTT
CASSLWQGDTIYF
>TRBV7-9|once|TRBJ2-2|-
TGTGCCAGCAGCTTAGCGCTGGGAGAAGGGGAGCTGTTTTTT
CASSLALGEGELFF
>TRBV12-3/TRBV12-4|few|TRBJ2-7|-
TGTGCCAGCAGTTTCAGCTACGAGCAGTACTTC
CASSFSYEQYF
>TRBV28|-|TRBJ1-2|-
TGTGCCAGCAGTTTATTGGCATCTGGTAACTATGGCTACACCTTC
CASSLLASGNYGYTF